These T cell receptor beta chains were read from a single sample in a study of breast tumors, draining lymph nodes, adjacent tissues. TCRdb analysed the multiplex PCR reads with MiXCR anew, one entry per CDR3 protein. The sample records some 52,000 distinct CDR3 sequences, 42% being singletons. The sequenced material came from breast tumor tissue. These receptors all stem from a female donor with breast cancer. Some clones in this sample may be carry-over from other donors' samples. Each CDR3 is given with its conserved first and last residue.

j_call v_call cdr3_aa
TRBJ2-2 TRBV7-3 CASSLTSGYTRELFF
TRBJ2-5 TRBV6-5 CASSYKGQGFGQETQYF
TRBJ2-1 TRBV14 CASSYRAYNEQFF
TRBJ1-1 TRBV4-2 CASSQRADRGAEAFF
TRBJ1-4 TRBV6-2/TRBV6-3 CASSYERTNEKLFF
TRBJ1-3 TRBV4-2 CASSQDRGRRLSGNTIYF
TRBJ1-6 TRBV6-5 CASSPGVNYNSPLHF
TRBJ2-1 TRBV7-3 CASSGGLAGRSGEQFF
TRBJ2-3 TRBV30 CAWSLGLAGGGDTQYF
TRBJ1-2 TRBV5-4 CASSPSFDRGYGYTF
TRBJ2-7 TRBV7-2 CASSATLGVAYEQYF
TRBJ1-1 TRBV24-1 CASSFFGVTEAFF
TRBJ2-5 TRBV7-7 CASSPQGFQETQYF
TRBJ2-3 TRBV11-1 CASSSLAGRTDTQYF
TRBJ1-3 TRBV30 CAWSMRGNTGNTIYF
TRBJ1-6 TRBV14 CASSQELGGPHASSRTGSNSPLHF
TRBJ1-2 TRBV27 CASSYIGTRDGYTF
TRBJ1-5 TRBV30 CAWSVGQGIHAQHF
TRBJ2-5 TRBV7-2 CASSQVAAAGLQETQYF
TRBJ2-7 TRBV15 CATSRGGATYEQYF
TRBJ2-7 TRBV5-1 CASSGNSYEQYF
TRBJ2-2 TRBV5-1 CASRSNRGQGAGELFF
TRBJ2-7 TRBV7-2 CASSDRTGGDEQYF
TRBJ2-7 TRBV7-2 CASGSTGTGIHEQHF
TRBJ2-7 TRBV6-5 CASSHSHTSYEQYF
TRBJ2-7 TRBV6-1 CASFAPGQGDEQYF
TRBJ2-7 TRBV7-2 CASSQQGGAYEQYF
TRBJ2-5 TRBV2 CASSDRGRETQYF
TRBJ2-5 TRBV6-2/TRBV6-3 CASSHAGGQETQYF
TRBJ1-4 TRBV9 CASSPGGTTTNEKLFF
TRBJ1-6 TRBV5-6 CASSEYDGTNSPLHF
TRBJ1-2 TRBV7-8 CTSSPRSGPSYGYTF
TRBJ2-1 TRBV19 CASSNPPDSYNEQFF
TRBJ2-1 TRBV27 CASSPKSGLAGYNEQFF
TRBJ2-3 TRBV4-1 CASSLRLPIIAGIDTQYF
TRBJ2-2 TRBV2 CASTGLAVTGELFF
TRBJ1-2 TRBV9 CASSVPLVDGNYGYTF
TRBJ1-2 TRBV7-2 CASSLAEGSGYTF
TRBJ2-5 TRBV7-2 CASSLTSGETQYF
TRBJ2-1 TRBV11-1 CASSQYNEQFF
TRBJ1-2 TRBV6-2/TRBV6-3 CASGPRGGYGYTF
TRBJ2-7 TRBV29-1 CSVQGGAYEQYF
TRBJ1-1 TRBV19 CASSLSPDTEAFF